The source of this TCR beta chain is a study of T cell changes during pregnancy in multiple sclerosis. Generated by immunoSEQ multiplex PCR, the TCRdb table keeps only in-frame clones and is missing some. The table has 35,000 to 50,000 clones, more than 90% seen once; the top ten hold around 6.7%. The germline gives CDR1 SGHTA, CDR2 FQGNSA. This CDR3 has 13 residues. Trimming removed 1 base from V and 3 bases from J, with 3 bases in between. The clonotype originates from a female donor with multiple sclerosis, enrolled in a pregnancy study. The chain employs TRBV7-2 and TRBJ1-4; D not certain. The input for sequencing was CD8+ T cells from peripheral blood mononuclear cells, taken in the third trimester of pregnancy. CDR3 bases: TGTGCCAGCAGCTTAGGGCCTAATGAAAAACTGTTTTTT. This sequence encodes CASSLGPNEKLFF.